The rows below give T cell receptor beta chains drawn from one sample of a study of Graves' ophthalmopathy and Graves' hyperthyroidism. TCRdb ran MiXCR on the multiplex PCR reads and lists one entry per CDR3 protein. In the table there are around 1,000,000 distinct CDR3 sequences, approximately 35% of which are singletons. The specimen was peripheral blood or thyroid tissue (not recorded which). The source of these receptors is an adult man with Graves' hyperthyroidism. CDR3s include the opening cysteine and the closing phenylalanine or tryptophan. Each record gives: J gene, clone size, D gene, V gene, CDR3 protein, CDR3 DNA. A D gene is named only where the DNA matches it firmly. Only some rows state a clone size, as once, few, many or a class for expanded clones.

j_call: TRBJ1-3
clone_size: -
d_call: -
v_call: TRBV7-2
cdr3_aa: CASSLVVASGNTIYF
cdr3_nt: TGTGCCAGCAGCTTAGTCGTGGCAAGCGGAAACACCATATATTTT

j_call: TRBJ2-2
clone_size: -
d_call: -
v_call: TRBV2
cdr3_aa: CASSNRDYTGELFF
cdr3_nt: TGTGCCAGCAGCAACAGGGACTACACCGGGGAGCTGTTTTTT

j_call: TRBJ1-6
clone_size: -
d_call: -
v_call: TRBV5-8
cdr3_aa: CASSQGQQNSPLHF
cdr3_nt: TGTGCCAGCAGCCAGGGTCAGCAGAATTCACCCCTCCACTTT

j_call: TRBJ1-1
clone_size: many
d_call: -
v_call: TRBV29-1
cdr3_aa: CSVGGSGAFTEAFF
cdr3_nt: TGCAGCGTTGGGGGCTCGGGGGCCTTTACTGAAGCTTTCTTT

j_call: TRBJ2-2
clone_size: many
d_call: -
v_call: TRBV7-9
cdr3_aa: CASSQTANTGELFF
cdr3_nt: TGTGCCAGCAGCCAAACAGCGAACACCGGGGAGCTGTTTTTT

j_call: TRBJ1-2
clone_size: -
d_call: -
v_call: TRBV12-3/TRBV12-4
cdr3_aa: CASSQPGLPNYGYTF
cdr3_nt: TGTGCCAGCAGTCAACCGGGACTTCCGAACTATGGCTACACCTTC

j_call: TRBJ2-7
clone_size: few
d_call: TRBD1
v_call: TRBV6-5
cdr3_aa: CASSYGGQGASEQYF
cdr3_nt: TGTGCCAGCAGTTACGGGGGACAGGGGGCGAGCGAGCAGTACTTC

j_call: TRBJ1-1
clone_size: -
d_call: -
v_call: TRBV7-9
cdr3_aa: CASRRAGNVTEAFF
cdr3_nt: TGTGCCAGCAGGAGAGCAGGGAATGTCACTGAAGCTTTCTTT

j_call: TRBJ1-1
clone_size: -
d_call: -
v_call: TRBV29-1
cdr3_aa: CSVEAGEAFF
cdr3_nt: TGCAGCGTCGAGGCGGGTGAAGCTTTCTTT

j_call: TRBJ1-1
clone_size: -
d_call: -
v_call: TRBV9
cdr3_aa: CASSVDGSTEAFF
cdr3_nt: TGTGCCAGCAGCGTAGATGGGAGCACTGAAGCTTTCTTT

j_call: TRBJ2-7
clone_size: -
d_call: -
v_call: TRBV20-1
cdr3_aa: CSARDGSGRSYEQYF
cdr3_nt: TGCAGTGCTAGAGATGGAAGCGGGCGTTCCTACGAGCAGTACTTC

j_call: TRBJ2-7
clone_size: few
d_call: TRBD1
v_call: TRBV11-2
cdr3_aa: CASSFRGTGAYEQYF
cdr3_nt: TGTGCCAGCAGCTTTCGTGGGACAGGGGCCTACGAGCAGTACTTC

j_call: TRBJ1-6
clone_size: -
d_call: -
v_call: TRBV6-6
cdr3_aa: CASSNTGRRYNSPLHF
cdr3_nt: TGTGCCAGCAGTAACACAGGGAGGCGGTATAATTCACCCCTCCACTTT

j_call: TRBJ2-2
clone_size: -
d_call: TRBD2
v_call: TRBV5-4
cdr3_aa: CASSFGTSGHTGELFF
cdr3_nt: TGTGCCAGCAGCTTCGGGACTAGCGGTCACACCGGGGAGCTGTTTTTT

j_call: TRBJ2-5
clone_size: few
d_call: TRBD1
v_call: TRBV4-2
cdr3_aa: CASSPAQGGVVETQYF
cdr3_nt: TGTGCCAGCAGCCCGGCACAGGGGGGAGTCGTTGAGACCCAGTACTTC

j_call: TRBJ2-5
clone_size: many
d_call: -
v_call: TRBV5-4
cdr3_aa: CASSLGEGQETQYF
cdr3_nt: TGTGCCAGCAGCTTAGGAGAGGGGCAAGAGACCCAGTACTTC

j_call: TRBJ1-4
clone_size: few
d_call: TRBD1
v_call: TRBV20-1
cdr3_aa: CSARDSRSLTYNEKLFF
cdr3_nt: TGCAGTGCTCGGGACAGCCGCTCACTTACCTATAATGAAAAACTGTTTTTT

j_call: TRBJ2-7
clone_size: -
d_call: TRBD2
v_call: TRBV12-3/TRBV12-4
cdr3_aa: CASSPSGALAGYEQYF
cdr3_nt: TGTGCCAGCAGTCCGAGCGGAGCACTAGCGGGATACGAGCAGTACTTC

j_call: TRBJ1-3
clone_size: -
d_call: TRBD1
v_call: TRBV15
cdr3_aa: CATSRGMTGGDTIYF
cdr3_nt: TGTGCCACCAGCAGAGGAATGACAGGGGGGGACACCATATATTTT

j_call: TRBJ2-5
clone_size: many
d_call: -
v_call: TRBV5-1
cdr3_aa: CASSLETFQETQYF
cdr3_nt: TGCGCCAGCAGCTTGGAGACCTTCCAAGAGACCCAGTACTTC